Below are 25 T cell receptor beta chains sequenced from a single sample in a study of blood T cell repertoires in COVID-19. Data came from immunoSEQ multiplex PCR; TCRdb stores just in-frame clones and leaves some out. The sample has roughly 350,000 clones, 85% seen once. Sequenced sample: peripheral blood. The receptors shown here come from a woman in her late teens or twenties with acute or convalescent COVID-19.

The rearrangement uses TRBV9 and TRBJ2-1; 7 positions agree with TRBD2. Looked up from germline, CDR1 is SGDLS and CDR2 is YYNGEE. CDR3 length equals 17 residues. V shed 1 base and J 7 bases; nucleotides not matched to a gene: 14. The CDR3 protein is CASSVLGVGNSGNEQFF. The DNA for the CDR3 is TGTGCCAGCAGCGTATTGGGAGTTGGTAATAGCGGGAATGAGCAGTTCTTC.

The chain uses TRBV3-1 (or the pseudogene TRBV3-2) and TRBJ2-1, with 8 bases fitting TRBD2. Losses at the gene ends were 0 bases for V and 6 bases for J; bases not matched to a gene: 7. The CDR3 covers 16 residues. Per the germline V gene, CDR1 is LGHDT and CDR2 is YNNKEL (reference sequence). Here the CDR3 DNA reads TGTGCCAGCAGCCAAGATGGAGCGGGGGTCTTCAATGAGCAGTTCTTC. Its protein is CASSQDGAGVFNEQFF.

This chain joins TRBV29-1 and TRBJ2-1; 7 bases line up with TRBD2. V shed 6 bases, J shed 9 bases, and the junction held 20 bases outside the gene matches. Germline CDR1 is SQVTM and CDR2 is ANQGSEA. CDR3 length: 16 amino acids. CDR3 nucleotides: TGCAGCGTCGAGATGAGCGGGGCTGGGATTCGTGGTGAGCAGTTCTTC. It codes for CSVEMSGAGIRGEQFF.

The V gene is TRBV28, the J gene TRBJ2-7; 7 bases are shared with TRBD2. Germline assignment: CDR1 MDHEN and CDR2 SYDVKM. This CDR3 spans 13 amino acids. After removal of 11 bases from V and 6 bases from J, the junction contained 13 bases not matched to a gene. The CDR3 nucleotides read TGTGCCTCCGAGGGTCCCTGGGGGGGCGAGCAGTACTTC. It specifies CASEGPWGGEQYF.

The genes are TRBV28 and TRBJ1-6; perhaps TRBD1 as D (5 bases). The V gene's germline CDR1 is MDHEN and CDR2 SYDVKM. The CDR3 totals 15 residues. V lost 8 bases and J lost 6, with 17 bases in between. The CDR3 DNA reads TGTGCCAGCTTCTCCCGGGCAGGGCCTAATTCACCCCTCCACTTT. It translates to CASFSRAGPNSPLHF.

The chain recombines TRBV6-6 with TRBJ1-4; 7 bases line up with TRBD1. The CDR3 extends over 15 amino acids. V lost 8 bases and J lost 6; bases outside the gene matches: 12. CDR1 and CDR2 (germline): MNHNY, SVGAGI (reference sequence). CDR3 in DNA: TGTGCCAGCGCCGGTATTGGGACAGAGGATGAAAAACTGTTTTTT. It yields the protein CASAGIGTEDEKLFF.

V is TRBV5-1 and J is TRBJ2-3; D is perhaps TRBD2 (6 bases). The CDR3 runs to 16 residues. Trimming cost V 4 bases and J 0 bases, with 15 bases left between them. CDR1 is SGHRS, CDR2 YFSETQ, per germline. CDR3 residues: CASSAMPSASTDTQYF. The CDR3 DNA reads as TGCGCCAGCAGCGCAATGCCTAGCGCTAGCACAGATACGCAGTATTTT.

The chain links TRBV30 to TRBJ1-1; TRBD1 aligns across 7 bases. Germline-derived CDR1 and CDR2 are GTSNPN and SVGIG (reference sequence). V gave up 7 bases and J gave up 0 bases; unmatched junction bases: 8. This CDR3 has 14 residues. This CDR3 reads CAYTDRALNTEAFF. Here the CDR3 DNA reads TGTGCCTACACCGACAGGGCTCTGAACACTGAAGCTTTCTTT. Drawing the rest from reference TRBV30 and TRBJ1-1, the complete variable domain is SQTIHQWPATLVQPVGSPLSLECTVEGTSNPNLYWYRQAAGRGLQLLFYSVGIGQISSEVPQNLSASRPQDRQFILSSKKLLLSDSGFYLCAYTDRALNTEAFFGQGTRLTVV.

The chain links TRBV28 to TRBJ2-7, with D maybe TRBD1 (6 bases). The CDR3 has 13 residues. V gave up 3 bases and J gave up 0 bases, with 6 bases separating them. The germline V gene encodes CDR1 MDHEN and CDR2 SYDVKM. The CDR3 here is CASSFRGSYEQYF. CDR3 sequence (DNA): TGTGCCAGCAGTTTCAGGGGCTCCTACGAGCAGTACTTC.

The gene calls are TRBV5-1 and TRBJ2-5; D gene unclear. Per the germline V gene, CDR1 is SGHRS and CDR2 is YFSETQ. V was shortened by 2 bases and J by 5 bases, with 7 bases between the two germline ends. The CDR3 has 12 residues. For the CDR3, the DNA is TGCGCCAGCAGCTTCCCCGGGGAGACCCAGTACTTC. Its translation is CASSFPGETQYF.

The chain uses TRBV7-9 and TRBJ2-3, with 8 bases identical to TRBD2. Germline CDR1 SEHNR, CDR2 FQNEAQ (reference sequence). J was trimmed by 4 bases and V by 0 bases; bases with no gene match: 6. The CDR3 extends over 16 amino acids. The CDR3 nucleotides are TGTGCCAGCAGCTTAGCGGTTAGCGGGATTCCAGATACGCAGTATTTT. Protein: CASSLAVSGIPDTQYF.

The chain is built from TRBV6-5 and TRBJ1-5, with D hard to call. Deletions cut 3 bases from V and 1 base from J, with 7 bases between. This CDR3 has 14 amino acids. CDR1 is MNHEY and CDR2 is SVGAGI in the germline V gene. The CDR3 spells CASSYRESNQPQHF. The DNA for the CDR3 is TGTGCCAGCAGTTATAGGGAGAGCAATCAGCCCCAGCATTTT.

The V and J genes are TRBV5-1 and TRBJ2-2; D call uncertain. Trimming took 5 bases from V and 5 from J, leaving 10 bases between them. CDR1 is SGHRS and CDR2 is YFSETQ in the germline V gene. This CDR3 has 13 residues. DNA for the CDR3: TGCGCCAGCAGGGAGCCGTCGACCGGGGAGCTGTTTTTT. Translating gives CASREPSTGELFF.

This rearrangement joins TRBV12-3 or TRBV12-4 to TRBJ1-2, with D hard to call. The V end was cut by 10 bases, the J end by 7 bases, with 7 bases between. CDR3 length: 9 residues. The CDR3, as DNA: TGTGCCACCCTCCCTGGCTACACCTTC. As protein: CATLPGYTF.

CDR3 bases: TGTGCCAGCAGCTTATCGGCAGGAAAGAAAACTGAAGCTTTCTTT. As protein: CASSLSAGKKTEAFF. The chain combines TRBV11-2 with TRBJ1-1; D gene unclear. Germline loops: CDR1 SGHAT, CDR2 FQNNGV. The CDR3 spans 15 residues. V lost 2 bases to trimming and J lost 5 bases, with 15 bases between them.

This chain connects TRBV19 to TRBJ1-2; unclear D gene. The CDR3 loop spans 12 amino acids. In germline, CDR1 is LNHDA, CDR2 SQIVND (reference sequence). The V gene lost 1 base and the J gene lost 6 bases, with 6 bases spanning the gap. CDR3 DNA sequence: TGTGCCAGTAGTATAGGAGGGAATGGCTACACCTTC. Translating it yields CASSIGGNGYTF.

This chain connects TRBV12-3 or TRBV12-4 to TRBJ1-1; maybe TRBD1 (6 bases). The V gene lost 6 bases and the J gene lost 9 bases, with 17 bases spanning the gap. This CDR3 is built from 13 residues. The CDR3 DNA is TGTGCCAGCAGGCTAAACAGGGATAGGAAAGCTTTCTTT. Protein sequence: CASRLNRDRKAFF.

The chain joins TRBV18 to TRBJ1-4; D is uncertain. This CDR3 contains 14 residues. Germline values: CDR1 KGHSH, CDR2 LQKENI. Trimming left V 5 bases short and J 0 bases short, with 7 bases between. The CDR3 loop reads CASSVVTTNEKLFF. In DNA, the CDR3 is TGTGCCAGCTCAGTAGTAACAACTAATGAAAAACTGTTTTTT.

The chain couples TRBV29-1 to TRBJ1-5; weak D call: TRBD1 (5 bases). From germline, CDR1 is SQVTM and CDR2 ANQGSEA. V was clipped by 6 bases and J by 0 bases, with 9 bases between them. The CDR3 is made up of 13 amino acids. The CDR3 loop reads CSVQVNSNQPQHF. CDR3 DNA: TGCAGCGTACAGGTGAATAGCAATCAGCCCCAGCATTTT.

The rearrangement uses TRBV5-4 and TRBJ1-2, with unresolved D. V was cut by 4 bases and J by 4 bases, with 11 bases left in between. The germline gives CDR1 SGHNT, CDR2 YYREEE (reference sequence). This CDR3 is built from 13 residues. CDR3 sequence reads: CASSPDGLYGYTF. CDR3 coding DNA: TGTGCCAGCAGCCCGGACGGACTCTATGGCTACACCTTC.

The chain combines TRBV19 with TRBJ2-1; TRBD2 agrees at 8 bases. Trimming at V came to 4 bases and at J to 10 bases, leaving 6 bases not matched to a gene. CDR1 and CDR2 from the germline V gene are LNHDA and SQIVND (reference sequence). This CDR3 spans 13 amino acids. CDR3 nucleotides: TGTGCCAGTAGTACCTTACTAGCGGACGAGCAGTTCTTC. It specifies CASSTLLADEQFF.

This sequence joins TRBV27 and TRBJ2-3; maybe TRBD1 (5 bases). The germline gives CDR1 MNHEY, CDR2 SMNVEV (reference sequence). The CDR3 consists of 13 residues. V lost 6 bases to trimming and J lost 2 bases, with 9 bases between them. As DNA, the CDR3 is TGTGCCAGCAGCCTGACAGACACAGATACGCAGTATTTT. Protein product: CASSLTDTDTQYF.

This sequence joins TRBV12-5 and TRBJ1-1; 7 bases align to TRBD1. With V trimmed by 5 bases and J by 8 bases, 8 bases remained unmatched. CDR1 is LGHNT and CDR2 is FRNRAP in the germline V gene. This CDR3 contains 13 residues. Here the CDR3 DNA reads TGTGCTAGTGGTCCGTCTACGGGACAGGAAGCTTTCTTT. Translation: CASGPSTGQEAFF.

The chain couples TRBV2 to TRBJ1-1; 8 nucleotides line up with TRBD1. V was pared by 6 bases and J by 3 bases, with 6 bases of the junction left unmatched. This CDR3 comprises 14 residues. The germline gives CDR1 SNHLY, CDR2 FYNNEI. CDR3 region: CASRGTGGDTEAFF. The DNA for the CDR3 is TGTGCCAGCAGGGGAACAGGGGGTGACACTGAAGCTTTCTTT.

V and J are TRBV5-4 and TRBJ2-5; TRBD1 matches 9 bases. The trim removed 4 bases at V and 5 bases at J, leaving 9 bases unmatched. There are 15 residues in the CDR3. Germline CDR1 and CDR2: SGHNT and YYREEE (reference sequence). Here the CDR3 DNA reads TGTGCCAGCAGCCCTGCGGACAGGGGTGGTGAGACCCAGTACTTC. Translation gives CASSPADRGGETQYF.